Following are 18 T cell receptor beta chains from one sample sequenced in a study of blood T cell repertoires in COVID-19. Using immunoSEQ multiplex PCR, the repertoire was profiled, and TCRdb retains in-frame clones only, with some absent. The table has some 160,000 clones, approximately 80% seen once. The specimen was peripheral blood. These receptors all come from a human donor in a cohort sampled during active COVID-19.

This clone was recorded a few times. The chain recombines TRBV10-3 with TRBJ2-2; tentatively, D is TRBD2 (7 bases). The V gene's germline CDR1 is ENHRY and CDR2 SYGVKD. The ends were cut back, 4 bases at V and 0 bases at J, with 21 bases in the middle. The CDR3 length is 19 residues. The CDR3 loop reads CAISGGRDYRRSNTGELFF. Written as DNA, the CDR3 is TGTGCCATCAGTGGGGGGCGGGACTACCGAAGATCGAACACCGGGGAGCTGTTTTTT.

This chain joins TRBV5-1 and TRBJ2-7; 7 bases fit TRBD1. V lost 0 bases to trimming and J lost 2 bases; unmatched junction nucleotides: 5. This CDR3 is built from 15 residues. Germline V lookup: CDR1 SGHRS, CDR2 YFSETQ. The CDR3: CASSLGQGLTYEQYF. The CDR3 DNA follows: TGCGCCAGCAGCTTGGGACAGGGATTGACCTACGAGCAGTACTTC.

The gene calls are TRBV7-9 and TRBJ2-1; tentative D call: TRBD2 (5 bases). Trimming removed 5 bases at V and 8 bases at J, with 10 bases between. The CDR3 runs to 12 residues. CDR1 is SEHNR, CDR2 FQNEAQ, per germline (reference sequence). The CDR3 loop reads CASSKTSDEQFF. Written as DNA, the CDR3 is TGTGCCAGCAGCAAAACTAGTGATGAGCAGTTCTTC.

This chain links TRBV7-2 with TRBJ2-7; 9 bases map to TRBD2. This CDR3 has 14 amino acids. J was trimmed by 6 bases and V by 3 bases; bases with no gene match: 6. Germline values: CDR1 SGHTA, CDR2 FQGNSA. In DNA form, the CDR3 reads TGTGCCAGCAGCTTGCGACTAGCGGTGCCCGAGCAGTACTTC. This encodes CASSLRLAVPEQYF.

The chain employs TRBV28 and TRBJ1-2, with a possible D match to TRBD1 (6 bases). V was trimmed by 6 bases and J by 4 bases, leaving 18 bases between them. The CDR3 extends over 15 amino acids. Germline V CDR1 and CDR2: MDHEN, SYDVKM. CDR3 nucleotides: TGTGCCAGCAGCCTCAGAGGGCAGGGGACCTATGGCTACACCTTC. Residues: CASSLRGQGTYGYTF.

The J gene is TRBJ2-1, the V gene TRBV10-3; D ambiguous. V shed 4 bases and J shed 5 bases, with 12 bases lying between them. This CDR3 has 14 amino acids. Germline assignment: CDR1 ENHRY and CDR2 SYGVKD. The CDR3 sequence is CAISVELRDNEQFF. For the CDR3, the DNA is TGTGCCATCAGTGTAGAGTTACGGGACAATGAGCAGTTCTTC.

The chain links TRBV11-2 to TRBJ2-2, with 7 bases matching TRBD2. V dropped 2 bases and J dropped 1; count of bases not matched to a gene: 7. This CDR3 region has 17 residues. The germline V gene encodes CDR1 SGHAT and CDR2 FQNNGV. The CDR3 DNA follows: TGTGCCAGCAGCTTATCCCCGGGACTAAAGAACACCGGGGAGCTGTTTTTT. Its protein product is CASSLSPGLKNTGELFF.

This clone was detected once. The chain's CDR3 is CATSRGGTSLYEQYF. CDR3 in DNA: TGTGCCACCAGCAGAGGTGGGACTAGTCTCTACGAGCAGTACTTC. V gene TRBV15 combines with J gene TRBJ2-7; 8 bases line up with TRBD2. J gave up 3 bases and V 1 base, and 5 bases lay outside the gene matches. The CDR3 length is 15 residues. CDR1 is LNHNV, CDR2 YYDKDF, per germline (reference sequence).

There are a few counts of this clone. The rearrangement links TRBV10-3 to TRBJ2-7; D gene ambiguous. Trimming cost V 2 bases and J 4 bases, with 6 bases left between them. The CDR3 consists of 12 residues. In germline, CDR1 is ENHRY, CDR2 SYGVKD. CDR3 nucleotides: TGTGCCATCAGTGAGGAGGCTTACGAGCAGTACTTC. Encoded protein: CAISEEAYEQYF.

V gene TRBV7-9 combines with J gene TRBJ1-5; D remains unclear. Germline V gives CDR1 SEHNR, CDR2 FQNEAQ (reference sequence). The CDR3 is 13 residues long. V gave up 2 bases and J gave up 6 bases, with 8 bases separating them. The CDR3 protein is CASSLSLVQPQHF. The CDR3 DNA reads as TGTGCCAGCAGCTTAAGTCTAGTTCAGCCCCAGCATTTT.

The V and J genes are TRBV7-2 and TRBJ1-6, with no clear D. Germline V gene data show CDR1 as SGHTA and CDR2 as FQGNSA. V lost 3 bases to trimming and J lost 12 bases, with 9 bases between them. This CDR3 contains 12 residues. The CDR3 sequence is CASSFPPQPLHF. The CDR3, as DNA: TGTGCCAGCAGCTTCCCCCCCCAACCCCTCCACTTT.

This clone occurred a few times. This sequence joins TRBV27 and TRBJ2-7; possibly TRBD1 for D (5 bases). From germline, CDR1 is MNHEY and CDR2 SMNVEV (reference sequence). CDR3 size: 13 residues. Trimming pared 3 bases from V and 7 bases from J, leaving 13 bases between. CDR3 in amino acids: CASSFYQGREQYF. CDR3 nucleotide sequence: TGTGCCAGCAGTTTCTATCAGGGTCGAGAGCAGTACTTC.

CDR3 in amino acids: CASSMTGTVNGYTF. The CDR3 nucleotides are TGTGCCAGTAGTATGACCGGGACAGTTAATGGCTACACCTTC. The V gene is TRBV19, the J gene TRBJ1-2, with 7 bases identical to TRBD1. This CDR3 is 14 amino acids long. Germline V gene sequence: CDR1 LNHDA, CDR2 SQIVND (reference sequence). J gave up 6 bases and V 3 bases, and 7 bases lay outside the gene matches.

The chain uses TRBV7-5 and TRBJ2-1; the table calls TRBD2, which could not be checked here. TRBV7-5 is deemed a pseudogene. This CDR3 spans 18 amino acids. CDR3 bases: TGTGTCAGAAGCTTCGGTCAAACAGGACTACCTACCTACAATGAGCAGTTCTTC. Translation gives CVRSFGQTGLPTYNEQFF.

The CDR3 DNA is TGTGCCAGCAGTGACAGGGGGTATGGCAATGAGCAGTTCTTC. Its protein product is CASSDRGYGNEQFF. This chain uses TRBV2 with TRBJ2-1; 7 nucleotides line up with TRBD1. The CDR3 extends over 14 amino acids. Germline V gene lookup returns CDR1 SNHLY and CDR2 FYNNEI. The junction had 5 bases not matched to a gene; V was cut back by 3 bases and J by 6 bases.

V is TRBV2 and J is TRBJ2-7, with D possibly matching TRBD1 (5 bases). CDR1 SNHLY and CDR2 FYNNEI come from the germline V gene. The CDR3 runs 14 residues. V was trimmed by 3 bases and J by 5 bases, leaving 14 bases between them. Here the CDR3 reads CASSDQVQGDEQYF. In nucleotides, the CDR3 is TGTGCCAGCAGTGACCAGGTACAAGGGGACGAGCAGTACTTC.

The CDR3 is CASRPLRGLANEKLFF. CDR3 DNA: TGTGCCAGCAGGCCACTCAGGGGGCTGGCTAATGAAAAACTGTTTTTT. The V gene is TRBV27, the J gene TRBJ1-4; 8 positions agree with TRBD1. The CDR3 totals 16 residues. Germline assignment: CDR1 MNHEY and CDR2 SMNVEV (reference sequence). After removal of 6 bases from V and 3 bases from J, the junction contained 9 bases not matched to a gene.

The chain employs TRBV9 and TRBJ2-7; D might be TRBD2 (5 bases). V gave up 0 bases and J gave up 1 base, with 23 bases separating them. This CDR3 spans 19 amino acids. CDR1 is SGDLS, CDR2 YYNGEE, per germline. The CDR3 spells CASSVVPPPCLTGSYEQYF. The CDR3 coding sequence is TGTGCCAGCAGCGTAGTTCCCCCCCCCTGCCTAACGGGGTCCTACGAGCAGTACTTC.